Below are 9 T cell receptor beta chains sequenced from a single sample in a study of identical twins. TCRdb re-analysed the 5' RACE reads in MiXCR, keeping a single row per CDR3 protein. The table has hundreds of thousands of distinct CDR3 sequences, more than 6.5% seen once. The same data also contributed to another study, on yellow fever vaccine responses in identical twins.

The sequenced sample was memory (CD45RO+) T cells sorted from blood. The receptors come from a woman aged 18-30 years in good health.

The count of this clonotype is one. The rearrangement uses TRBV19 and TRBJ2-7, with 9 bases aligning to TRBD1. This CDR3 is built from 14 residues. The germline gives CDR1 LNHDA, CDR2 SQIVND (reference sequence). J was trimmed by 5 bases and V by 4 bases; bases with no gene match: 6. For the CDR3, the DNA is TGTGCCAGTAGTACCGGGACAGGGATCCACGAGCAGTACTTC. It codes for CASSTGTGIHEQYF.

The chain combines TRBV7-3 with TRBJ2-7, with 7 positions matching TRBD2. The trim removed 5 bases at V and 5 bases at J, leaving 18 bases unmatched. The germline V gene encodes CDR1 SGHTA and CDR2 FQGTGA. The CDR3 is made up of 17 amino acids. The CDR3 bases are TGTGCCAGCAGCCCAAGTATGAGGGCGGGAGCTCCCCACGAGCAGTACTTC. This sequence encodes CASSPSMRAGAPHEQYF.

This chain links TRBV5-1 with TRBJ1-1; D gene ambiguous. This CDR3 has 14 residues. Germline V CDR1 and CDR2: SGHRS, YFSETQ. V shed 0 bases and J shed 3 bases, with 9 bases lying between them. CDR3 sequence: CASSLEYADTEAFF. The CDR3 DNA reads TGCGCCAGCAGCTTGGAATATGCGGACACTGAAGCTTTCTTT.

Concerning this clonotype: A read error may be the cause here, since a much bigger clone is one base away. The rearrangement joins TRBV20-1 to TRBJ1-1; D ambiguous. V shed 0 bases and J shed 5 bases, with 16 bases lying between them. Germline V gene lookup returns CDR1 DFQATT and CDR2 SNEGSKA (reference sequence). This CDR3 comprises 15 residues. The CDR3 loop is CSARDLQGVCTEAFF. CDR3 sequence (DNA): TGCAGTGCTAGAGATTTGCAAGGCGTCTGTACTGAAGCTTTCTTT.

The chain recombines TRBV6-5 with TRBJ2-1, with 10 bases aligning to TRBD2. Looked up from germline, CDR1 is MNHEY and CDR2 is SVGAGI. Unmatched junction bases numbered 9, after V lost 0 bases and J lost 10 bases. The CDR3 is made up of 16 amino acids. CDR3 loop: CASSYSKASGSAEQFF. The DNA of the CDR3 is TGTGCCAGCAGTTACTCGAAGGCTAGCGGGAGCGCCGAGCAGTTCTTC.

The chain recombines TRBV6-2 or TRBV6-3 with TRBJ1-2; D gene uncertain. CDR3 length equals 11 residues. Germline-derived CDR1 and CDR2 are MNHEY and SVGEGT. The ends were cut back, 5 bases at V and 8 bases at J, with 9 bases in the middle. CDR3: CASSHKTGYTF. DNA for the CDR3: TGTGCCAGCAGTCACAAAACCGGCTACACCTTC.

This clonotype was observed a handful of times. V usage is TRBV6-5 and J usage is TRBJ1-1; D is possibly TRBD1 (6 bases). The CDR3 sequence is 13 residues long. Deletions cut 2 bases from V and 7 bases from J, with 11 bases between. From germline, CDR1 is MNHEY and CDR2 SVGAGI. Here the CDR3 DNA reads TGTGCCAGCAGTTACAACAGGGAGGTTGAAGCTTTCTTT. This translates into CASSYNREVEAFF.

Ten or more counts support this clonotype. V usage is TRBV5-6 and J usage is TRBJ2-1, with D uncertain. Germline CDR1 is SGHDT and CDR2 is YYEEEE. The CDR3 contains 12 residues. Trimming shortened V by 4 bases and J by 5 bases, and 7 bases separated the two germline ends. Here the CDR3 DNA reads TGTGCCAGCAGCCCGTACAACAATGAGCAGTTCTTC. Translation gives CASSPYNNEQFF. Using reference TRBV5-6 and TRBJ2-1 for the parts outside the CDR3, the full variable domain is DAGVTQSPTHLIKTRGQQVTLRCSPKSGHDTVSWYQQALGQGPQFIFQYYEEEERQRGNFPDRFSGHQFPNYSSELNVNALLLGDSALYLCASSPYNNEQFFGPGTRLTVL.

This clonotype showed up many times. This sequence joins TRBV3-1 and TRBJ1-2; possible D gene TRBD1, 5 bases. This CDR3 has 14 residues. Per the germline V gene, CDR1 is LGHDT and CDR2 is YNNKEL (reference sequence). V was clipped by 9 bases and J by 0 bases, with 14 bases between them. DNA of the CDR3: TGTGCCAGTTCCGAGGGGTCGACTAACTATGGCTACACCTTC. Encoded protein: CASSEGSTNYGYTF.